The TCR beta chain described here comes from a study of cytomegalovirus exposure and HLA in healthy donors. Regarding the study as a whole: A later analysis found most CMV-associated TCR beta chains apparently HLA-restricted. Rare TCR sequences predominated, though certain public TCRs were found in many donors. Cytomegalovirus status, reportedly, was diagnosed with high specificity and sensitivity by the classifier.

The CDR3 runs 16 residues. Per germline, CDR1 SGHTA and CDR2 FQGNSA. V was cut by 4 bases and J by 0 bases, with 16 bases left in between. PCR was performed using 60 Vbeta and 13 Jbeta primers. Sequenced by immunoSEQ multiplex PCR; TCRdb stores in-frame clones only, minus some. The sample includes 65,000 to 70,000 clones, about 68% seen only once; the top ten take around 7.4%. Remarks on this clone: The target antigen is unknown.

Sequenced sample: PBMCs. The TCR comes from a woman in her thirties in good health and CMV-seropositive. J is TRBJ2-7 and V is TRBV7-2, with D possibly being TRBD2 (5 bases). The CDR3: CASSWSSAGSSYEQYF. The CDR3 DNA is TGTGCCAGCAGCTGGTCAAGCGCGGGTAGCTCCTACGAGCAGTACTTC. The variable domain in full, with the rest retrieved from reference TRBV7-2 and TRBJ2-7, is GAGVSQSPSNKVTEKGKDVELRCDPISGHTALYWYRQSLGQGLEFLIYFQGNSAPDKSGLPSDRFSAERTGGSVSTLTIQRTQQEDSAVYLCASSWSSAGSSYEQYFGPGTRLTVT.